Detailed here is one T cell receptor beta chain. Only a few counts were recorded for this clonotype. It has no known antigen specificity. Per-nucleotide qualities are absent, and no much larger clonotype sits a single base away. The data derive from a study of T-cell memory formation after mild COVID-19 (dated by TCRdb to about 2021). With respect to the entire study: Most TCR sequence clusters were specific to one of the two donors. T-cell clones expanding and contracting after mild COVID-19 in a couple of donors were tracked by longitudinal TCRalpha and TCRbeta repertoire sequencing. Two young, previously healthy adult volunteers, one female and one male, were included in the cohort.

PBMCs were isolated by Ficoll-Paque density gradient centrifugation. This sample was sequenced with an Illumina NovaSeq 6000. TCRalpha and TCRbeta cDNA libraries were built by 5'RACE with constant-segment primers, adding sample barcodes and unique molecular identifiers. RNA was extracted from every sample with Trizol reagent. Library amplification was performed in two PCR steps, and a second sample barcode and Illumina TruSeq adapters were introduced in the second step. The libraries were sequenced on an Illumina NovaSeq using 2 x 150 bp paired-end reads. Per the original workflow: The reads were demultiplexed and collapsed into UMI-guided consensus sequences using migec v1.2.7. With mixcr v2.1.11, UMI consensuses were aligned to TRA and TRB V and J templates and assembled into clonotypes. A clonotype was counted as expanded or contracted only when both edgeR and NoisET called the clonotype significant, with the noise models trained on biological replicates. edgeR calls used a false discovery rate-adjusted p below 0.01 and a log2 fold-change threshold of 1. PCA with hierarchical clustering of max-normalized trajectories of the 1000 most abundant clonotypes was used as exploratory dynamics analysis. Each responding clone was given a CD4 or CD8 phenotype based on the CD4+ and CD8+ repertoires, which had been sequenced separately. TCRdb reanalyzed the raw reads on its own, using fastp at Q25 for trimming and MiXCR for clone calling, and kept in-frame beta chains. Rows merge per CDR3 protein into single entries with the most common DNA and genes. TCRdb, not the authors, supplied the V and J calls. This sample is represented by approximately 210,000 distinct CDR3 sequences; around 27% of them were singletons. About an eighth of the sample goes to the ten largest clones.

Results and caveats for the whole study, not just this receptor: Some responding clones were detected in pre-infection memory, suggesting pre-existing cross-reactive memory T cells joined the SARS-CoV-2 response. Whether the second-wave clones peaking on day 37 were SARS-CoV-2 specific was not confirmed. The study covered only a couple of mild cases, and larger cohorts including severe cases with pre-infection samples were considered necessary. Balanced CD4/CD8 phenotypes were observed for clones contracting from day 15 to 85, whereas a bias towards CD4+ was observed for a second wave of clones expanding from day 15 to 37. Contracting CD4+ clones turned up mainly in the CM and EM memory subsets, whereas EMRA was where CD8+ clones were enriched.

The CDR1 and CDR2 encoded by the germline V gene (reference sequence) are SEHNR and FQNEAQ. Trimming leaves V shorter by 3 bases and J shorter by 4 bases, with the junction holding 5 bases beyond the gene matches. From the cysteine through the phenylalanine, the CDR3 covers 15 amino acids. The only DNA kept is the CDR3, 45 bases in frame from the first base. This TCR derives from an adult woman who had mild COVID-19 (a few samples of this study predate the infection). The sample titles of this study are shuffled in the database, so cell type and time point are left out; the donor was told from shared clones. The V and J segments used are TRBV7-9 and TRBJ2-2, with 7 central nucleotides matching TRBD1. Sequencing used PBMCs or a T cell subset sorted from them (not recorded which). The CDR3 loop reads CASSFTGVFTGELFF. The nucleotides read TGTGCCAGCAGCTTCACAGGGGTTTTCACCGGGGAGCTGTTTTTT.